This TCR beta chain was captured by sequencing in a study of T cell repertoires and HLA-DP antigens. The wider study: DNA input averaged roughly 230 ng in sorted CD137+CD4+ and 1,200 ng in pre-culture CD4+. Points from the study as a whole: Sorted CD137+ cells had clonality about 0.4 against both alloantigens, versus 0.035 to 0.05 pre-culture.

Negative selection yielded untouched CD4+ T cells of average roughly 98% purity. Profiling relied on immunoSEQ multiplex PCR, and the TCRdb table lists in-frame clones only, not all of them. The sample lists approximately 73,000 clones; around 80% were seen once. Comment on this clone: The antigen is undetermined.

This CDR3 spans 15 amino acids. Germline V gene lookup returns CDR1 SGHRS and CDR2 YFSETQ. Unmatched junction bases numbered 5, after V lost 5 bases and J lost 2 bases. The material sequenced was CD4+ T cells from PBMCs. The receptor was derived from a man in his 60s in good health and CMV-seronegative. The rearrangement links TRBV5-1 to TRBJ2-2; 8 bases fit TRBD1. CDR3 amino acids: CASRPGQENTGELFF. The CDR3 bases are TGCGCCAGCAGGCCGGGACAGGAAAACACCGGGGAGCTGTTTTTT.